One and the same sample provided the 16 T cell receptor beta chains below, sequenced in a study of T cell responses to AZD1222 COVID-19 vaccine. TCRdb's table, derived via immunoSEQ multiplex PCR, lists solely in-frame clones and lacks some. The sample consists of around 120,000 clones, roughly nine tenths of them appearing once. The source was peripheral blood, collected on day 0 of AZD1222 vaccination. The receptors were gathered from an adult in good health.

The CDR3 DNA follows: TGCAGCGTTGTGCCGACCCACGGCACTGAAGCTTTCTTT. It is translated as CSVVPTHGTEAFF. The chain employs TRBV29-1 and TRBJ1-1; D gene ambiguous. V gave up 4 bases and J gave up 4 bases, with 13 bases separating them. Per the germline V gene, CDR1 is SQVTM and CDR2 is ANQGSEA. CDR3 size: 13 residues.

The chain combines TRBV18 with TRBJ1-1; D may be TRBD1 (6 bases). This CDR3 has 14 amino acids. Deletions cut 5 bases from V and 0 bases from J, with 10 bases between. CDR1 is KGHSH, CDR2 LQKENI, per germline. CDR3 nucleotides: TGTGCCAGCTCAAACCAGGGGCTGAACACTGAAGCTTTCTTT. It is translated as CASSNQGLNTEAFF.

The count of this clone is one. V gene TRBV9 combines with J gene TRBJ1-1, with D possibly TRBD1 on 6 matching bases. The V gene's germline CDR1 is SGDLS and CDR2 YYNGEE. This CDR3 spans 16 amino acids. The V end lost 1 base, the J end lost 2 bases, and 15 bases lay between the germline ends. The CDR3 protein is CASSVNIGGENTEAFF. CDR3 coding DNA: TGTGCCAGCAGCGTAAATATTGGGGGCGAAAACACTGAAGCTTTCTTT.

CDR3 coding DNA: TGTGCCAGCAGTTACCACAGGGCTAATTCACCCCTCCACTTT. It is translated as CASSYHRANSPLHF. The V and J genes are TRBV6-5 and TRBJ1-6; the D gene is possibly TRBD1 (6 bases). Trimming cost V 2 bases and J 6 bases, with 8 bases left between them. This CDR3 has 14 amino acids. Germline V gene data show CDR1 as MNHEY and CDR2 as SVGAGI.

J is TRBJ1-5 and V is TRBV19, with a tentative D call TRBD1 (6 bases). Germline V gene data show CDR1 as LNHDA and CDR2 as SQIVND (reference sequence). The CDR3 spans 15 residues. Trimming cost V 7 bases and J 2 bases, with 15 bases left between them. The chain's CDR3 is CASNPGGAGNQPQHF. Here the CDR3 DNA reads TGTGCCAGTAACCCCGGGGGGGCAGGCAATCAGCCCCAGCATTTT.

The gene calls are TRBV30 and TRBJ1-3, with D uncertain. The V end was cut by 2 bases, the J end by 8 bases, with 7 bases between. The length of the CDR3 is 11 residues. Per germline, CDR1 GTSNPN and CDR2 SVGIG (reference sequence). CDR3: CAWSTRDTIYF. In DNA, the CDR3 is TGTGCCTGGAGTACTAGGGACACCATATATTTT.

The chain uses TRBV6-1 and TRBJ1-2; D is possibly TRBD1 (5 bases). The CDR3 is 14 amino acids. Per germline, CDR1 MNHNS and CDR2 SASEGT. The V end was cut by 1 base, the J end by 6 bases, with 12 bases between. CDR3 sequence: CASSEGGQGDGYTF. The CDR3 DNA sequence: TGTGCCAGCAGTGAAGGAGGGCAGGGCGATGGCTACACCTTC.

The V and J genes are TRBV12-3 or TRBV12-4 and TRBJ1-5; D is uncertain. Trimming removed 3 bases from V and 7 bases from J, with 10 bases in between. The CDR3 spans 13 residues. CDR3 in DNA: TGTGCCAGCAGTTTGGGAGGGTGGCAGCCCCAGCATTTT. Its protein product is CASSLGGWQPQHF.

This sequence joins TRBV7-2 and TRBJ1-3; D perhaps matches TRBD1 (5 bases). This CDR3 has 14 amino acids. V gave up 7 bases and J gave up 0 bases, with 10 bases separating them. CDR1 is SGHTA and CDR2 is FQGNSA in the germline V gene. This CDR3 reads CASTYGGSGNTIYF. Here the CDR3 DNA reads TGTGCCAGCACCTACGGGGGCTCTGGAAACACCATATATTTT.

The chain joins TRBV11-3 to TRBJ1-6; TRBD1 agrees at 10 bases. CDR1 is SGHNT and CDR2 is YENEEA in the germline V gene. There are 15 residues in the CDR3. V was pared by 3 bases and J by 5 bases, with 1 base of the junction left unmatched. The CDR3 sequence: CASSFGQGDNSPLHF. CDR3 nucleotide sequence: TGTGCCAGCAGCTTCGGACAGGGGGATAATTCACCCCTCCACTTT.

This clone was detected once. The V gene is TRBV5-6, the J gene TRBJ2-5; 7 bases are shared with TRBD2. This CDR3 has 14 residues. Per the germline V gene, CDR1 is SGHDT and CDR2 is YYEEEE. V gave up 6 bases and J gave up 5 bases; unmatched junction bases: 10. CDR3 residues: CASTQWGEGETQYF. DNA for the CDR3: TGTGCCAGCACCCAATGGGGGGAGGGGGAGACCCAGTACTTC. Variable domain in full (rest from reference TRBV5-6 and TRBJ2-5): DAGVTQSPTHLIKTRGQQVTLRCSPKSGHDTVSWYQQALGQGPQFIFQYYEEEERQRGNFPDRFSGHQFPNYSSELNVNALLLGDSALYLCASTQWGEGETQYFGPGTRLLVL.

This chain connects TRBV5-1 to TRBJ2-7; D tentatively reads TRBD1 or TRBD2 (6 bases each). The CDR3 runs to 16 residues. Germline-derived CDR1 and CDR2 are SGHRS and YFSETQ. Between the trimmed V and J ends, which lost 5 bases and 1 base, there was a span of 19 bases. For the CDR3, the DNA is TGCGCCAGCAGTCGGGGGCATGCGGGGCTTTCCTACGAGCAGTACTTC. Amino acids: CASSRGHAGLSYEQYF.

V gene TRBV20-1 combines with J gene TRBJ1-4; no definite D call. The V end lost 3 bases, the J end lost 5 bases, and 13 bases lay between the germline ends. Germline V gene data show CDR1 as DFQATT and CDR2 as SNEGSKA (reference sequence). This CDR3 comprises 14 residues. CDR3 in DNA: TGCAGTGCTAGTGGTCCTCATCGAAATGAAAAACTGTTTTTT. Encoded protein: CSASGPHRNEKLFF.

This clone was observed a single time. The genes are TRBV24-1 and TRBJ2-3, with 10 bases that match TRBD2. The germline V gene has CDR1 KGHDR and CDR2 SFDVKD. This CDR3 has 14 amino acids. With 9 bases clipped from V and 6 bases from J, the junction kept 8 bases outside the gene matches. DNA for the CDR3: TGTGCCACCTCGAAGCGGGAGGGGCTCGATACGCAGTATTTT. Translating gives CATSKREGLDTQYF.

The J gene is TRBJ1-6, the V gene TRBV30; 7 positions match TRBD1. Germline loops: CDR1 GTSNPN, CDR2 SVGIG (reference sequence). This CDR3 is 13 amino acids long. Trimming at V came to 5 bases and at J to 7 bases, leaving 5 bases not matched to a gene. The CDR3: CAWRDSRNSPLHF. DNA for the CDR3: TGTGCCTGGCGGGACAGCCGGAATTCACCCCTCCACTTT.

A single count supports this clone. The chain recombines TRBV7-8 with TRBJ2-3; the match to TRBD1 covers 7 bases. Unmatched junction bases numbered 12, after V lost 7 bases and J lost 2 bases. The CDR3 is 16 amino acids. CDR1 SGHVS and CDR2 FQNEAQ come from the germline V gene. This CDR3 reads CASTERQGGHTDTQYF. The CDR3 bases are TGTGCCAGCACCGAAAGACAGGGTGGGCACACAGATACGCAGTATTTT. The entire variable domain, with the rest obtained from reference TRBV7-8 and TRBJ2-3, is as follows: GAGVSQSPRYKVAKRGQDVALRCDPISGHVSLFWYQQALGQGPEFLTYFQNEAQLDKSGLPSDRFFAERPEGSVSTLKIQRTQQEDSAVYLCASTERQGGHTDTQYFGPGTRLTVL.